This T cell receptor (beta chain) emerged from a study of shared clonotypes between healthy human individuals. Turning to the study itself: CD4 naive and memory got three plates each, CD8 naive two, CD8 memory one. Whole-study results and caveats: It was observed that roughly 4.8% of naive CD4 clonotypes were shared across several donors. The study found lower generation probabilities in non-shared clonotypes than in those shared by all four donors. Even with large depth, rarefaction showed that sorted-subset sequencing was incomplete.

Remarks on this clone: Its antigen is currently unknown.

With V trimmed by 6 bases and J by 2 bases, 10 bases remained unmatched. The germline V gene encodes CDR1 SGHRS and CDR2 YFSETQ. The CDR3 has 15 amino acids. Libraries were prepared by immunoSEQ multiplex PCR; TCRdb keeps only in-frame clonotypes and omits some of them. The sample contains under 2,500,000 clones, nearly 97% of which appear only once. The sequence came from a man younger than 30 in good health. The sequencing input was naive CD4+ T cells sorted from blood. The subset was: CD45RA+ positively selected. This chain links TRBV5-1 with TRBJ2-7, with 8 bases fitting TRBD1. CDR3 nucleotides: TGCGCCAGCACTATTGGGACAGGATCACCCTACGAGCAGTACTTC. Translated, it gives CASTIGTGSPYEQYF.